This T cell receptor (beta chain) was identified during a study of long-term antiretroviral therapy in people with HIV. Germline V CDR1 and CDR2: MRHNA, SNTAGT. Deletions cut 4 bases from V and 2 bases from J, with 8 bases between. This CDR3 contains 14 residues. Version v3.0 of the immunoSEQ assay was performed at survey level. The assay was immunoSEQ multiplex PCR, and TCRdb's table has in-frame clones only and misses some. The profile covers about 20,000 clones, with 80% appearing a single time and 9.5% to 12% taken by the ten largest. The TCR was taken from a woman between 40 and 50 years old with HIV. The chain joins TRBV6-4 to TRBJ2-2; D remains unclear. The sample consisted of unsorted PBMCs, taken 0.2 years after starting antiretroviral therapy. The CDR3, as DNA: TGTGCCAGCAGTGTTATGGACAACACCGGGGAGCTGTTTTTT. Amino acid sequence: CASSVMDNTGELFF.